One and the same sample provided the 23 T cell receptor beta chains below, sequenced in a study of CD8 T cells in Susac syndrome. An amount of RNA that ranged from roughly 0.5 to 1 ug was reverse transcribed with random hexamers. TCRdb redid the calling of the immunoSEQ multiplex PCR reads with MiXCR, one entry per CDR3 protein. The sample yields approximately 230,000 distinct CDR3 sequences, around 93% seen once. Sequencing input: CD4+ T cells from PBMCs. The receptors come from a human donor with multiple sclerosis.

The chain combines TRBV5-4 with TRBJ2-1; 8 bases are shared with TRBD2. With V trimmed by 4 bases and J by 4 bases, 7 bases remained unmatched. This CDR3 comprises 15 residues. Germline lookup yields CDR1 SGHNT and CDR2 YYREEE (reference sequence). The CDR3 sequence is CASSPGTRDYNEQFF. The CDR3 coding sequence is TGTGCCAGCAGCCCCGGGACTAGGGATTACAATGAGCAGTTCTTC.

The V call is TRBV5-4, the J call TRBJ2-5, with a tentative D call TRBD1 (6 bases). There are 14 residues in the CDR3. Between the trimmed V and J ends, which lost 4 bases and 2 bases, there was a span of 12 bases. The V gene's germline CDR1 is SGHNT and CDR2 YYREEE (reference sequence). CDR3 amino acids: CASSTGQAQETQYF. The CDR3 DNA is TGTGCCAGCAGCACGGGACAAGCACAAGAGACCCAGTACTTC.

This chain connects TRBV12-3 or TRBV12-4 to TRBJ2-1; TRBD2 is a possible D gene (5 bases). V dropped 4 bases and J dropped 10 bases, with 8 bases sitting between them. CDR3 length: 11 amino acids. The CDR3 coding sequence is TGTGCCAGCAGTTCCGAGGGAGAGCAGTTCTTC. Translated, it gives CASSSEGEQFF.

The V gene is TRBV12-3 or TRBV12-4, the J gene TRBJ1-1; no reliable D call. This CDR3 contains 16 residues. V dropped 3 bases and J dropped 1 base, with 15 bases sitting between them. In DNA form, the CDR3 reads TGTGCCAGCAGTTTTGCCGACCTCATCCGGAACACTGAAGCTTTCTTT. Its translation: CASSFADLIRNTEAFF.

The gene calls are TRBV20-1 and TRBJ2-7, with D possibly matching TRBD1 (7 bases). The germline V gene has CDR1 DFQATT and CDR2 SNEGSKA (reference sequence). The CDR3 has 13 residues. V was pared by 8 bases and J by 2 bases, with 16 bases between. The CDR3: CSPRGDSPYEQYF. The DNA for the CDR3 is TGCAGTCCCAGGGGGGACAGCCCCTACGAGCAGTACTTC.

This clonotype was found a few times. V and J are TRBV10-3 and TRBJ2-1; 7 bases map to TRBD2. Germline V lookup: CDR1 ENHRY, CDR2 SYGVKD. Germline trimming cut 2 bases from V and 1 base from J; bases unmatched to any gene: 8. The CDR3 runs to 17 residues. In DNA form, the CDR3 reads TGTGCCATCAGTGAGAAATGGGGGGGAGGTTCCTACAATGAGCAGTTCTTC. Translated: CAISEKWGGGSYNEQFF.

The chain employs TRBV30 and TRBJ2-1; 7 positions match TRBD1. J gave up 3 bases and V 1 base, and 6 bases lay outside the gene matches. CDR3 size: 15 residues. Germline V gene lookup returns CDR1 GTSNPN and CDR2 SVGIG (reference sequence). CDR3 in amino acids: CAWSAERQGYNEQFF. CDR3 in DNA: TGTGCCTGGAGTGCAGAGCGACAGGGCTACAATGAGCAGTTCTTC. The complete variable domain, with remaining parts taken from reference TRBV30 and TRBJ2-1, reads SQTIHQWPATLVQPVGSPLSLECTVEGTSNPNLYWYRQAAGRGLQLLFYSVGIGQISSEVPQNLSASRPQDRQFILSSKKLLLSDSGFYLCAWSAERQGYNEQFFGPGTRLTVL.

This rearrangement joins TRBV30 to TRBJ2-1; 8 bases fit TRBD2. The junction had 2 bases not matched to a gene; V was cut back by 4 bases and J by 0 bases. This CDR3 has 14 residues. In germline, CDR1 is GTSNPN, CDR2 SVGIG (reference sequence). The CDR3 DNA follows: TGTGCCTGGATAGGGACTAGCTCCTACAATGAGCAGTTCTTC. Protein: CAWIGTSSYNEQFF.

This clonotype occurred a few times. The genes are TRBV7-3 and TRBJ1-1; 7 bases are shared with TRBD1. V lost 1 base to trimming and J lost 4 bases; unmatched junction nucleotides: 0. This CDR3 has 13 amino acids. Looked up from germline, CDR1 is SGHTA and CDR2 is FQGTGA. CDR3 sequence: CASSLNRGTEAFF. In nucleotides, the CDR3 is TGTGCCAGCAGCTTAAACAGGGGCACTGAAGCTTTCTTT. Full variable domain (remainder filled in from reference TRBV7-3 and TRBJ1-1): GAGVSQTPSNKVTEKGKYVELRCDPISGHTALYWYRQSLGQGPEFLIYFQGTGAADDSGLPNDRFFAVRPEGSVSTLKIQRTERGDSAVYLCASSLNRGTEAFFGQGTRLTVV.

V gene TRBV25-1 combines with J gene TRBJ2-7; D might be TRBD1 or TRBD2, each matching 5 bases. The CDR3 runs to 13 residues. Trimming pared 3 bases from V and 4 bases from J, leaving 10 bases between. The germline V gene encodes CDR1 MGHDK and CDR2 SYGVNS. The CDR3 coding sequence is TGTGCCAGCAGTGACCGGGACCTTTACGAGCAGTACTTC. Protein product: CASSDRDLYEQYF.

Only a few counts were recorded for this clonotype. The rearrangement joins TRBV12-3 or TRBV12-4 to TRBJ2-5; TRBD1 agrees at 9 bases. There are 14 residues in the CDR3. V was clipped by 4 bases and J by 3 bases; unmatched bases: 3. As DNA, the CDR3 is TGTGCCAGCAGTTCGGGGACAGGGAAAGAGACCCAGTACTTC. Translating gives CASSSGTGKETQYF.

This chain uses TRBV5-1 with TRBJ2-3; D is undetermined. The V end lost 2 bases, the J end lost 2 bases, and 9 bases lay between the germline ends. The length of the CDR3 is 14 residues. The germline CDR1 and CDR2 sequences are SGHRS and YFSETQ. Here the CDR3 DNA reads TGCGCCAGCAGCTTACCTTCGGACACAGATACGCAGTATTTT. The encoded protein is CASSLPSDTDTQYF.

V usage is TRBV9 and J usage is TRBJ1-4, with 7 bases identical to TRBD1. Germline assignment: CDR1 SGDLS and CDR2 YYNGEE. The CDR3 runs 14 residues. V lost 3 bases to trimming and J lost 8 bases; unmatched junction nucleotides: 7. CDR3 region: CASSATGRREKLFF. In DNA form, the CDR3 reads TGTGCCAGCAGCGCGACAGGGCGCCGAGAAAAACTGTTTTTT.

This sequence joins TRBV7-3 and TRBJ2-1; 10 bases agree with TRBD2. Looked up from germline, CDR1 is SGHTA and CDR2 is FQGTGA. The CDR3 is 18 amino acids. The V segment lost 5 bases and the J segment 3 bases; nucleotides outside the gene matches: 13. CDR3 nucleotide sequence: TGTGCCAGCAGCACCACTAGCGGGGTCCCCGGGGTCTACAATGAGCAGTTCTTC. It codes for CASSTTSGVPGVYNEQFF.

The J gene is TRBJ2-3, the V gene TRBV4-1; TRBD2 aligns across 8 bases. The V and J ends lost 0 bases and 4 bases, in that order; junction bases with no gene match: 6. Germline CDR1 reads MGHRA; CDR2 reads YSYEKL. CDR3 length: 16 residues. As DNA, the CDR3 is TGCGCCAGCAGCCAAGAAGGTAGCGGGACCCCAGATACGCAGTATTTT. Translated: CASSQEGSGTPDTQYF.

The CDR3 here is CAISEAWGNNYGYTF. DNA for the CDR3: TGTGCCATCAGTGAAGCTTGGGGAAACAACTATGGCTACACCTTC. The chain links TRBV10-3 to TRBJ1-2; D not certain. This CDR3 is built from 15 residues. Germline V gives CDR1 ENHRY, CDR2 SYGVKD. The V end lost 3 bases, the J end lost 2 bases, and 13 bases lay between the germline ends.

The chain combines TRBV2 with TRBJ2-7; D remains unclear. V was clipped by 5 bases and J by 0 bases, with 5 bases between them. This CDR3 is built from 12 residues. The V gene's germline CDR1 is SNHLY and CDR2 FYNNEI. DNA for the CDR3: TGTGCCAGCAGTCAGAGCTCCTACGAGCAGTACGTC. It codes for CASSQSSYEQYV.

The CDR3 is CASSPQWHLYNEQFF. Written as DNA, the CDR3 is TGTGCCAGCAGCCCCCAGTGGCACTTGTACAATGAGCAGTTCTTC. V gene TRBV11-2 combines with J gene TRBJ2-1; D remains ambiguous. The CDR3 is 15 amino acids. Germline V gene data show CDR1 as SGHAT and CDR2 as FQNNGV. Trimming pared 5 bases from V and 4 bases from J, leaving 15 bases between. Together with reference TRBV11-2 and TRBJ2-1, the CDR3 gives the full variable domain: EAGVAQSPRYKIIEKRQSVAFWCNPISGHATLYWYQQILGQGPKLLIQFQNNGVVDDSQLPKDRFSAERLKGVDSTLKIQPAKLEDSAVYLCASSPQWHLYNEQFFGPGTRLTVL.

The chain combines TRBV9 with TRBJ1-1; the D is unclear. V was trimmed by 5 bases and J by 9 bases, leaving 17 bases between them. This CDR3 contains 13 residues. Germline V gene lookup returns CDR1 SGDLS and CDR2 YYNGEE. DNA for the CDR3: TGTGCCAGCAGTAACCCCGGGGAGGGAAAAGCTTTCTTT. Translating gives CASSNPGEGKAFF.

The count of this clonotype is one. The chain carries TRBV12-5 and TRBJ2-5; either TRBD1 or TRBD2 may fit D (5 bases each). Germline CDR1 reads LGHNT; CDR2 reads FRNRAP. The CDR3 totals 14 residues. The germline V and J ends were trimmed by 6 bases and 2 bases, with 13 bases remaining between them. CDR3 bases: TGTGCTAGTGGCCTAGACGGGGCACAAGAGACCCAGTACTTC. Its protein is CASGLDGAQETQYF.

J is TRBJ2-2 and V is TRBV19; D gene ambiguous. The CDR3 contains 14 residues. V was trimmed by 7 bases and J by 6 bases, leaving 15 bases between them. Germline V CDR1 and CDR2: LNHDA, SQIVND (reference sequence). For the CDR3, the DNA is TGTGCCAGTACTCTAACTATCCCGGCCGGGGAGCTGTTTTTT. It encodes CASTLTIPAGELFF.

For the CDR3, the DNA is TGTGCCAGCAGTCGGACAGGGGAGGACTATGGCTACACCTTC. It is translated as CASSRTGEDYGYTF. V is TRBV6-5 and J is TRBJ1-2, with 9 bases aligning to TRBD1. The CDR3 is 14 amino acids. Germline lookup yields CDR1 MNHEY and CDR2 SVGAGI. V gave up 5 bases and J gave up 3 bases; unmatched junction bases: 4.

The V gene is TRBV29-1, the J gene TRBJ2-3, with TRBD1 identical over 7 bases. Germline trimming cut 2 bases from V and 0 bases from J; bases unmatched to any gene: 2. The length of the CDR3 is 14 residues. The germline gives CDR1 SQVTM, CDR2 ANQGSEA. The CDR3: CSVEWDRSTDTQYF. DNA for the CDR3: TGCAGCGTTGAATGGGACAGAAGCACAGATACGCAGTATTTT.